Listed below are T cell receptor beta chains from one sample, sequenced in a study of control samples from healthy donors and cancer patients. Here immunoSEQ multiplex PCR was the method, and the copy in TCRdb shows in-frame clones only, minus some. The table records 100,000 to 150,000 clones, around nine tenths of them present only once. Material: blood. The receptor source for this set is a man aged 18 to 30 in good health. The conserved cysteine and the conserved F or W are not part of the CDR3 here. Fields, in order: V gene, CDR3 protein.

TRBV10-3,AIGPSEYNEQF
TRBV27,ASSFSVRTAEAF
TRBV25-1,ASSDMRETQY
TRBV13,ASSLGAAGEVYEQY
TRBV9,ASSVWARDYGYT
TRBV5-1,ASKPAIAGNTIY
TRBV5-4,ASRLSGTVQETQY
TRBV5-1,ASSLALRRYNEQF
TRBV4-1,ASSQEQAIMNTEAF
TRBV19,ASRQGILDTEAF
TRBV27,ASSREGLADTQY
TRBV25-1,ASSENTSGDNTDTQY
TRBV13,ASSWALPWTSGEANTGELF
TRBV24-1,ATSAVGGGGEAF
TRBV5-4,ASSLRVSQGTQY
TRBV10-3,AIKPTGLQETQY
TRBV5-4,ASSLDGREAF
TRBV7-3,ASSAPGARSHEQF
TRBV24-1,ATSDRRVGQPQH
TRBV9,ASSVGDRVYYGYT
TRBV3-1/TRBV3-2,ASSQEGGGGQISRNTIY
TRBV7-9,ASSLNTNTGELF
TRBV10-3,AISEGGQETQY
TRBV24-1,ATSELVSYEQY
TRBV7-9,ASSLAGTSGRQETQY
TRBV5-6,ASSSSRSGNTIY
TRBV6-5,ASHLGGYSNQPQH
TRBV5-1,ASSLGAGNQPQH
TRBV7-3,ASSLTQRGGGEQF
TRBV30,AWSPGTGSSPLH
TRBV19,ASRHPGSNQPQH
TRBV7-9,ASSFPGQSTDTQY
TRBV5-4,ATSPMSGLGYGYT
TRBV7-2,ASSPNRDSNQPQH
TRBV12-3/TRBV12-4,ASSFGYGYT
TRBV29-1,SVAGSTEAF
TRBV28,AARGANYGYT
TRBV9,ASSVGGADYNEQF
TRBV10-2,ASRDSQYQETQY
TRBV12-3/TRBV12-4,ATTWGNEQF
TRBV5-5,ASSLEPATEAF
TRBV7-9,ASSRTFSGANVLT
TRBV6-6,ASSPRGDRDRGAHEQY